Below, 10 T cell receptor beta chains from the same sample are listed, as sequenced in a study of cytomegalovirus exposure and HLA in healthy donors (dated by TCRdb to about 2017). The library was produced with the immunoSEQ multiplex PCR assay. For the multiplex PCR, a mixture combining 60 forward primers for TCR Vbeta segments and 13 reverse primers for TCR Jbeta segments was used. TCRdb retrieved this table from immuneACCESS and kept in-frame rearrangements only. Not all clones are present; in checked studies, unresolved V genes account for under half, and no reason is known for the remainder. The sample includes over 75,000 clones, with roughly 83% observed a single time. About 3.6% of the sample belongs to the ten largest clones. Sequenced input: PBMCs. These TCRs come from a male donor in good health and CMV-seropositive.

J is TRBJ2-7 and V is TRBV2; possibly TRBD1 for D (5 bases). The CDR3 covers 14 residues. The V gene lost 11 bases and the J gene lost 5 bases, with 22 bases spanning the gap. Per germline, CDR1 SNHLY and CDR2 FYNNEI. In DNA form, the CDR3 reads TGTGCCGTACGACAGCCCTTAAGGGTGGACGAGCAGTACTTC. It yields the protein CAVRQPLRVDEQYF. Full variable domain (outside the CDR3, taken from reference TRBV2 and TRBJ2-7): EPEVTQTPSHQVTQMGQEVILRCVPISNHLYFYWYRQILGQKVEFLVSFYNNEISEKSEIFDDQFSVERPDGSNFTLKIRSTKLEDSAMYFCAVRQPLRVDEQYFGPGTRLTVT.

The genes are TRBV10-3 and TRBJ2-2; no definite D call. Germline V gene sequence: CDR1 ENHRY, CDR2 SYGVKD. V dropped 1 base and J dropped 2 bases, with 8 bases sitting between them. The CDR3 consists of 15 residues. Here the CDR3 DNA reads TGTGCCATCAGTGAGTTGGGCAGCAACACCGGGGAGCTGTTTTTT. Encoded protein: CAISELGSNTGELFF.

This chain joins TRBV25-1 and TRBJ2-2; D is unresolved. V lost 4 bases, J lost 7 bases, and 4 bases lay in between. Germline V lookup: CDR1 MGHDK, CDR2 SYGVNS. CDR3 length equals 11 residues. CDR3 sequence (DNA): TGTGCCAGCAGTGTATTCGGGGAGCTGTTTTTT. It is translated as CASSVFGELFF.

V usage is TRBV11-2 and J usage is TRBJ1-1, with no clear D. The CDR3 has 13 residues. V lost 2 bases and J lost 2, with 6 bases in between. Looked up from germline, CDR1 is SGHAT and CDR2 is FQNNGV. The CDR3 coding sequence is TGTGCCAGCAGCTTAACTCCTAACACTGAAGCTTTCTTT. Translated, it gives CASSLTPNTEAFF.

This chain links TRBV9 with TRBJ2-7; tentatively, D is TRBD1 (6 bases). CDR1 is SGDLS and CDR2 is YYNGEE in the germline V gene. V was trimmed by 2 bases and J by 1 base, leaving 10 bases between them. The CDR3 consists of 14 residues. Here the CDR3 DNA reads TGTGCCAGCAGCGTTGGAGGACAGTCCTACGAGCAGTACTTC. Translated, it gives CASSVGGQSYEQYF. Together with reference TRBV9 and TRBJ2-7, the CDR3 gives the full variable domain: DSGVTQTPKHLITATGQRVTLRCSPRSGDLSVYWYQQSLDQGLQFLIQYYNGEERAKGNILERFSAQQFPDLHSELNLSSLELGDSALYFCASSVGGQSYEQYFGPGTRLTVT.

This rearrangement joins TRBV6-5 to TRBJ1-2; D is uncertain. This CDR3 has 14 residues. The V end was cut by 0 bases, the J end by 0 bases, with 5 bases between. The V gene's germline CDR1 is MNHEY and CDR2 SVGAGI. CDR3 nucleotides: TGTGCCAGCAGTTACTCGGCCTCTAACTATGGCTACACCTTC. Translating gives CASSYSASNYGYTF.

V and J are TRBV6-1 and TRBJ2-2; 7 bases agree with TRBD2. The V gene's germline CDR1 is MNHNS and CDR2 SASEGT. Losses at the gene ends were 6 bases for V and 1 base for J; bases not matched to a gene: 5. The CDR3 totals 15 residues. The CDR3: CASRVSGRNTGELFF. DNA for the CDR3: TGTGCCAGCAGGGTTAGCGGGCGGAACACCGGGGAGCTGTTTTTT.

This clone is a singleton in its sample. This chain uses TRBV5-4 with TRBJ2-6; possibly TRBD2 for D (5 bases). In germline, CDR1 is SGHNT, CDR2 YYREEE (reference sequence). Trimming cost V 2 bases and J 0 bases, with 12 bases left between them. The CDR3 spans 17 residues. The CDR3 is CASSLGGFSSGANVLTF. Written as DNA, the CDR3 is TGTGCCAGCAGCTTAGGAGGATTCAGCTCTGGGGCCAACGTCCTGACTTTC.

The chain recombines TRBV2 with TRBJ2-5; possibly TRBD2 for D (6 bases). CDR3 size: 12 residues. CDR1 and CDR2 from the germline V gene are SNHLY and FYNNEI. Trimming removed 6 bases from V and 4 bases from J, with 9 bases in between. CDR3 coding DNA: TGTGCCAGCAGCGCGGGGTTAGAGACCCAGTACTTC. Translating it yields CASSAGLETQYF.

V gene TRBV7-9 combines with J gene TRBJ2-6, with TRBD1 identical over 8 bases. This CDR3 has 16 amino acids. J was trimmed by 0 bases and V by 6 bases; bases with no gene match: 4. Germline V lookup: CDR1 SEHNR, CDR2 FQNEAQ (reference sequence). The CDR3 is CASRPTGGSGANVLTF. In DNA form, the CDR3 reads TGTGCCAGCAGACCTACAGGGGGCTCTGGGGCCAACGTCCTGACTTTC.